Following are 10 T cell receptor beta chains from one sample sequenced in a study of blood T cell repertoires in COVID-19. Produced via immunoSEQ multiplex PCR; TCRdb's table is partial and in-frame only. The table shows about 30,000 clones, with about 90% occurring only once. Source material: peripheral blood. The source is a human donor in a cohort sampled during active COVID-19.

The count of this clone is one. This rearrangement joins TRBV30 to TRBJ2-1; D gene unclear. Germline CDR1 and CDR2: GTSNPN and SVGIG (reference sequence). V lost 0 bases and J 10 bases, leaving 10 bases between the germline ends. The CDR3 is 12 residues long. Here the CDR3 DNA reads TGTGCCTGGAGTGTAACCCCTAGAGAGCAGTTCTTC. This encodes CAWSVTPREQFF.

V usage is TRBV5-1 and J usage is TRBJ1-3; 7 nucleotides agree with TRBD1. The CDR3 is 16 amino acids. With 4 bases clipped from V and 1 base from J, the junction kept 8 bases outside the gene matches. Looked up from germline, CDR1 is SGHRS and CDR2 is YFSETQ. The CDR3 reads CASSPQGQPSGNTIYF. The CDR3 region has the DNA TGCGCCAGCAGCCCACAGGGACAGCCATCTGGAAACACCATATATTTT.

The chain is built from TRBV7-7 and TRBJ2-1, with 13 nucleotides matching TRBD2. Losses at the gene ends were 5 bases for V and 7 bases for J; bases not matched to a gene: 8. This CDR3 region has 16 residues. Germline V gene sequence: CDR1 SSHAT, CDR2 FNYEAQ (reference sequence). Here the CDR3 DNA reads TGTGCCAGCAGCCAACTACCGGGACTAGCGGGAAATGAGCAGTTCTTC. It translates to CASSQLPGLAGNEQFF. The whole variable domain, filled in from reference TRBV7-7 and TRBJ2-1, reads GAGVSQSPRYKVTKRGQDVTLRCDPISSHATLYWYQQALGQGPEFLTYFNYEAQPDKSGLPSDRFSAERPEGSISTLTIQRTEQRDSAMYRCASSQLPGLAGNEQFFGPGTRLTVL.

The J gene is TRBJ2-2, the V gene TRBV7-8, with TRBD1 matching over 9 bases. The V gene end was trimmed by 5 bases and the J gene end by 4 bases; junction bases not matched to a gene: 8. The CDR3 has 16 amino acids. CDR1 is SGHVS, CDR2 FQNEAQ, per germline. CDR3 nucleotides: TGTGCCAGCAGCAAACCGGGACAGGGAATCACCGGGGAGCTGTTTTTT. Translation: CASSKPGQGITGELFF.

V usage is TRBV5-5 and J usage is TRBJ1-4, with 7 bases aligning to TRBD1. The ends lost 5 bases at V and 3 bases at J; junction bases unmatched: 7. This CDR3 is built from 15 residues. CDR1 and CDR2 (germline): SGHKS, YYEKEE (reference sequence). CDR3 DNA: TGTGCCAGCAGTTCAGGGGGGATAGCTAATGAAAAACTGTTTTTT. This encodes CASSSGGIANEKLFF.

The sample holds one count of this clone. J is TRBJ2-5 and V is TRBV7-2; perhaps TRBD1 as D (6 bases). Germline V gene sequence: CDR1 SGHTA, CDR2 FQGNSA. Trimming cost V 3 bases and J 4 bases, with 6 bases left between them. This CDR3 has 12 residues. The DNA of the CDR3 is TGTGCCAGCAGCTTCAGGGGAGAGACCCAGTACTTC. Its protein product is CASSFRGETQYF. The full variable domain, rest sourced from reference TRBV7-2 and TRBJ2-5, is GAGVSQSPSNKVTEKGKDVELRCDPISGHTALYWYRQSLGQGLEFLIYFQGNSAPDKSGLPSDRFSAERTGGSVSTLTIQRTQQEDSAVYLCASSFRGETQYFGPGTRLLVL.

The rearrangement uses TRBV7-2 and TRBJ2-3, with 9 bases that match TRBD2. In germline, CDR1 is SGHTA, CDR2 FQGNSA. This CDR3 contains 16 residues. After removal of 0 bases from V and 3 bases from J, the junction contained 4 bases not matched to a gene. The CDR3 DNA is TGTGCCAGCAGCTTAGCTCCAGCGGGGGGTACAGATACGCAGTATTTT. Translated: CASSLAPAGGTDTQYF.

The chain combines TRBV3-1 (or the pseudogene TRBV3-2) with TRBJ2-1; TRBD2 matches 14 bases. The V gene end was trimmed by 3 bases and the J gene end by 8 bases; junction bases not matched to a gene: 9. CDR1 is LGHDT, CDR2 YNNKEL, per germline (reference sequence). CDR3 length equals 17 residues. The CDR3 sequence is CASSHKTSGRARDEQFF. The CDR3 DNA follows: TGTGCCAGCAGCCACAAGACTAGCGGGAGGGCCAGGGATGAGCAGTTCTTC.

The V call is TRBV3-1 (or the pseudogene TRBV3-2), the J call TRBJ1-4, with D unresolved. Germline assignment: CDR1 LGHDT and CDR2 YNNKEL (reference sequence). The CDR3 is made up of 17 amino acids. Trimming pared 4 bases from V and 2 bases from J, leaving 17 bases between. In DNA form, the CDR3 reads TGTGCCAGCAGCCCTGGCCCCTCCCTGAGGACTAATGAAAAACTGTTTTTT. Translating gives CASSPGPSLRTNEKLFF.

The chain uses TRBV6-6 and TRBJ1-4; D is possibly TRBD1 (6 bases). Germline CDR1 MNHNY, CDR2 SVGAGI (reference sequence). Trimming removed 7 bases at V and 4 bases at J, with 16 bases between. CDR3 length: 15 residues. CDR3 DNA: TGTGCCAGCACCAACGGGCAGGGGAATAATGAAAAACTGTTTTTT. It codes for CASTNGQGNNEKLFF.